Listed here is a single T cell receptor (beta chain). The antigen it recognizes is unknown. TCRdb shows the sequencer as Illumina HiSeq 2000. TCR beta cDNA libraries were made by 5'RACE template switching that added a universal primer site and unique molecular identifiers. Priming for cDNA synthesis came from the TCR beta constant segment, and two successive PCR amplification steps followed. As for how the authors treated the data: MIGEC was used to demultiplex reads and group the reads by UMI, and MiTCR was used to assemble and quantify clonotypes. To exclude erroneous sequences, any TCR cDNA sequence not supported by at least two reads was discarded. The tcR package was used for downstream repertoire analysis, with clonotypes matched between fractions based on CDR3 nucleotide sequence plus V segment. VDJmatch was used to annotate antigen specificity against VDJdb, with one amino acid substitution in CDR3 allowed. The reads were reprocessed in TCRdb, with one entry per CDR3 protein sequence and no accompanying DNA. These V and J calls are TCRdb output, not the study's own analysis. The sample's clone listing holds roughly 350,000 distinct CDR3 sequences. The ten largest make up 4% to 6.5% of the sample.

The sample originates from a study of T cells expressing NK-cell markers (TCRdb year 2020). For context, the study as a whole: TCR beta-chain repertoires were profiled in sorted CD3+CD56+NKG2C+, CD3+CD56+NKG2C- and CD3+CD56-NKG2C+ T-cell subsets from several donors. Among the eight sequenced donors, only one was HCMV-seronegative, while the other seven were HCMV-seropositive. Randomly selected healthy volunteers, three men and five women, were used as the eight sequenced donors. Sequencing of the libraries produced 2 x 150 bp reads on Illumina HiSeq 2000/2500, MiSeq or NextSeq.

The paper as a whole reports these results and caveats: Those dominant clonotypes were again the most abundant among CD3+CD56-NKG2C+ cells in a handful of donors, at about 28.3-60.1%. In more than 5 donors, the dominant CD3+CD56+NKG2C+ clonotypes ranked among the top 10 CD8+ clonotypes, making up about 1.0-7.5% of CD8+ T cells. It remained unclear whether the expanded NKG2C-expressing T cell clones were specific for HCMV antigens.

Counted from cysteine to phenylalanine, this CDR3 has 15 amino acids. DNA is not recorded here. HCMV-specific IgG was detected in serum with a commercial ELISA kit to determine HCMV serostatus. Ficoll density gradient centrifugation was used to isolate peripheral blood mononuclear cells from blood. Sequencing was performed on blood T cells: a sorted CD56 or NKG2C T cell subset, CD4+ or CD8+ T cells, or bulk PBMC T cells (not recorded which). This receptor was obtained from a man aged 18 to 69 in good health. Recombination joined TRBV12-3 or TRBV12-4 with TRBJ1-2; TCRdb names TRBD1, which stays unverified in the absence of DNA. The CDR3 region has the sequence CASSVPGTGYYGYTF.